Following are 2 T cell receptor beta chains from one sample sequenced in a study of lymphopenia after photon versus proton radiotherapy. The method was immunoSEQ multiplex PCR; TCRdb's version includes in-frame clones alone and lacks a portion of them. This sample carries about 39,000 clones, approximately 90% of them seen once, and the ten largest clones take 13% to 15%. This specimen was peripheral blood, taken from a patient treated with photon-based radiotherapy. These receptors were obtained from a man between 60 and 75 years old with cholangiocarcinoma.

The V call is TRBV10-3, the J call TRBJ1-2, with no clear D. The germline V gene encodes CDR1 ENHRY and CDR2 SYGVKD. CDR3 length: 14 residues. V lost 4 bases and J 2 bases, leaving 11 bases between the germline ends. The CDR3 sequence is CAISVQQGNYGYTF. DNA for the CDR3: TGTGCCATCAGTGTACAACAAGGGAACTATGGCTACACCTTC.

The CDR3 region has the DNA TGTGCCATCAGACCCGACGGGGGAAAAAACATTCAGTACTTC. Amino acid sequence: CAIRPDGGKNIQYF. The gene calls are TRBV10-3 and TRBJ2-4; perhaps TRBD2 as D (6 bases). Germline V CDR1 and CDR2: ENHRY, SYGVKD. V was clipped by 6 bases and J by 4 bases, with 13 bases between them. There are 14 residues in the CDR3.